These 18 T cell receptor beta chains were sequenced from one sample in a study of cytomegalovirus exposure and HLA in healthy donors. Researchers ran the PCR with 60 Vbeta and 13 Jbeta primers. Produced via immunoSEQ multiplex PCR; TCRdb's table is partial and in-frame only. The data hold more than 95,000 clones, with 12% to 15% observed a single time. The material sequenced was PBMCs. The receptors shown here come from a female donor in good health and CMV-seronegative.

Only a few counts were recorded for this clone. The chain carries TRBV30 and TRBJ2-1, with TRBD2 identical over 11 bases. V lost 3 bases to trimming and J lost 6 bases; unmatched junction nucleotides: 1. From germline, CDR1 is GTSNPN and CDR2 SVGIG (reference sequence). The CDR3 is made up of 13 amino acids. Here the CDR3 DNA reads TGTGCCTGGAGGCTAGCGGGAGGCAATGAGCAGTTCTTC. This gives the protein CAWRLAGGNEQFF. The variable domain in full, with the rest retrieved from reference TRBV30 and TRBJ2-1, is SQTIHQWPATLVQPVGSPLSLECTVEGTSNPNLYWYRQAAGRGLQLLFYSVGIGQISSEVPQNLSASRPQDRQFILSSKKLLLSDSGFYLCAWRLAGGNEQFFGPGTRLTVL.

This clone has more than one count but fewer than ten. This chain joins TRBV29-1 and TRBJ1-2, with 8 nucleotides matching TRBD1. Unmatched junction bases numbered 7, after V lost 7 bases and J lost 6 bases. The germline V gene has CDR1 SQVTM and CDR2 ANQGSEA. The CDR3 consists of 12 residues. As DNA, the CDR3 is TGCAGCGCGGACAGGGTCGAGGATGGCTACACCTTC. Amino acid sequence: CSADRVEDGYTF.

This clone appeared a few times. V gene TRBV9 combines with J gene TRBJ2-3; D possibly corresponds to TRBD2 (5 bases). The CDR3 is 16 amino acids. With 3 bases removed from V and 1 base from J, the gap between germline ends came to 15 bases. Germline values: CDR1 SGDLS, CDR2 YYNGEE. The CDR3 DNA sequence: TGTGCCAGCAGCGCCATGGCGGGTGGGGGCACAGATACGCAGTATTTT. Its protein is CASSAMAGGGTDTQYF.

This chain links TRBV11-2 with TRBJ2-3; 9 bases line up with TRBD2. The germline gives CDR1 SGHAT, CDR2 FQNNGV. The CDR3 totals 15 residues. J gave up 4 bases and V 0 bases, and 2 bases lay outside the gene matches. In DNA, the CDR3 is TGTGCCAGCAGCTTAGAGCGGGGGGGCTCAGATACGCAGTATTTT. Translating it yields CASSLERGGSDTQYF. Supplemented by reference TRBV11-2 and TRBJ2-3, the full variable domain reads EAGVAQSPRYKIIEKRQSVAFWCNPISGHATLYWYQQILGQGPKLLIQFQNNGVVDDSQLPKDRFSAERLKGVDSTLKIQPAKLEDSAVYLCASSLERGGSDTQYFGPGTRLTVL.

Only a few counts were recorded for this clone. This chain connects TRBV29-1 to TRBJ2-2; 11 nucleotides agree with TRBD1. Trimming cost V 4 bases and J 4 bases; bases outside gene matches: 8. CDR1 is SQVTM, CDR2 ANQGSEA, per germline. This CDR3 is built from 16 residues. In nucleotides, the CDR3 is TGCAGCGTTGTATTCGGGGACAGGGGGATCACCGGGGAGCTGTTTTTT. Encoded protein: CSVVFGDRGITGELFF.

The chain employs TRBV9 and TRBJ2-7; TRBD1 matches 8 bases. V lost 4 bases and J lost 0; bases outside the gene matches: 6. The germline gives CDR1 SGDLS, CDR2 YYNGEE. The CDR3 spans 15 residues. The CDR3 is CASSRGQGSSYEQYF. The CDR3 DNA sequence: TGTGCCAGCAGCCGAGGACAGGGCAGCTCCTACGAGCAGTACTTC.

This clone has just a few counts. CDR3 amino acids: CAWSGRGPNEQFF. The CDR3 DNA is TGTGCCTGGAGTGGGAGGGGTCCCAATGAGCAGTTCTTC. The rearrangement joins TRBV30 to TRBJ2-1, with D perhaps TRBD2 (6 bases). V lost 1 base to trimming and J lost 6 bases, with 10 bases between them. This CDR3 has 13 amino acids. Germline V gene sequence: CDR1 GTSNPN, CDR2 SVGIG (reference sequence).

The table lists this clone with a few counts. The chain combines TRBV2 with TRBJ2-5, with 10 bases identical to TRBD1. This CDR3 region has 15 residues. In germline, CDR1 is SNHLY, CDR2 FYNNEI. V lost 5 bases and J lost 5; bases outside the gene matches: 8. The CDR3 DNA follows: TGTGCCAGCAGTCGACGACAGGGGGCGCGGGAGACCCAGTACTTC. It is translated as CASSRRQGARETQYF.

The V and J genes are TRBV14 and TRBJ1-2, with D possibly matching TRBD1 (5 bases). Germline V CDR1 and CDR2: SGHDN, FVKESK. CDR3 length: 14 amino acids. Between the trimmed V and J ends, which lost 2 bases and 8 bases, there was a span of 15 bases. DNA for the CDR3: TGTGCCAGCAGCCAATGGGGCGGGGATTTCGGCTACACCTTC. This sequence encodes CASSQWGGDFGYTF. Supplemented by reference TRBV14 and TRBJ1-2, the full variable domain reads EAGVTQFPSHSVIEKGQTVTLRCDPISGHDNLYWYRRVMGKEIKFLLHFVKESKQDESGMPNNRFLAERTGGTYSTLKVQPAELEDSGVYFCASSQWGGDFGYTFGSGTRLTVV.

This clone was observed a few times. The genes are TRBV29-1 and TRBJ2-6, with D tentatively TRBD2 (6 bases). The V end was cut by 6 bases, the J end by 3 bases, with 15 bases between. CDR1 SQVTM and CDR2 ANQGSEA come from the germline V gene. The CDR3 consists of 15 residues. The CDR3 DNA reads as TGCAGCGTGGGACTTTCACTAAGTGGGGCCAACGTCCTGACTTTC. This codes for CSVGLSLSGANVLTF.

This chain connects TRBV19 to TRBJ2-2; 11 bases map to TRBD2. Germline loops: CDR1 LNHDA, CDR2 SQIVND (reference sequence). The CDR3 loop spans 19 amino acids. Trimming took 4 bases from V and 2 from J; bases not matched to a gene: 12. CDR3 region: CASSTLQTSGMRNTGELFF. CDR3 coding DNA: TGTGCCAGTAGTACCCTCCAGACTAGCGGGATGAGAAACACCGGGGAGCTGTTTTTT.

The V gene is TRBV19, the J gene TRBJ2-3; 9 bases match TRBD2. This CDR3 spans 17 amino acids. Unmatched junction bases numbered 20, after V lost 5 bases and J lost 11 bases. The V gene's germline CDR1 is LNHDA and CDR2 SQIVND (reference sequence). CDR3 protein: CASSLGKASGTLLEQYF. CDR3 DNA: TGTGCCAGTAGTCTCGGGAAGGCTAGCGGGACACTCCTTGAGCAGTATTTT.

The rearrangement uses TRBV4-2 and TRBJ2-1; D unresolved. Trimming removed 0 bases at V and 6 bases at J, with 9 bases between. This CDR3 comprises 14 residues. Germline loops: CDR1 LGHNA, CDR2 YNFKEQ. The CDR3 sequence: CASSQELDTNEQFF. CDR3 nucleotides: TGTGCCAGCAGCCAAGAATTAGATACCAATGAGCAGTTCTTC.

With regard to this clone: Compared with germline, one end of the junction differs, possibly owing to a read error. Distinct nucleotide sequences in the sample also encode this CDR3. As DNA, the CDR3 is TGCGCCAGCAGCATAACAGGGGCCTCCTCATACGAGCAGTACTTT. As protein: CASSITGASSYEQYF. The V call is TRBV5-1, the J call TRBJ2-7; 7 positions match TRBD1. CDR3 size: 15 residues. Germline CDR1 reads SGHRS; CDR2 reads YFSETQ.

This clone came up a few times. The CDR3 DNA reads TGTGCCAGCAGCGTAGACAGGTATAGCAATCAGCCCCAGCATTTT. Encoded protein: CASSVDRYSNQPQHF. The rearrangement uses TRBV6-1 and TRBJ1-5; possible D gene TRBD1, 6 bases. The CDR3 sequence is 15 residues long. Looked up from germline, CDR1 is MNHNS and CDR2 is SASEGT. Trimming shortened V by 6 bases and J by 0 bases, and 12 bases separated the two germline ends.

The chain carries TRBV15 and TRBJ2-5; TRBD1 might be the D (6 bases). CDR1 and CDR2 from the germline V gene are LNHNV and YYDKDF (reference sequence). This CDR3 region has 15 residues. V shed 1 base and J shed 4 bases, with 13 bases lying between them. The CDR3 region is CATSRVSGRGETQYF. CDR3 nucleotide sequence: TGTGCCACCAGCAGAGTTTCCGGCAGGGGAGAGACCCAGTACTTC.

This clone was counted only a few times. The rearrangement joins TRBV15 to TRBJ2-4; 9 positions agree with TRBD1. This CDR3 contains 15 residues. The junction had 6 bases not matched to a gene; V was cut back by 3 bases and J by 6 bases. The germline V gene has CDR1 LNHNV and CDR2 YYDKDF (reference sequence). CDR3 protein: CATSRTGGSGNIQYF. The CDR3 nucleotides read TGTGCCACCAGCAGGACAGGGGGGAGTGGAAACATTCAGTACTTC.

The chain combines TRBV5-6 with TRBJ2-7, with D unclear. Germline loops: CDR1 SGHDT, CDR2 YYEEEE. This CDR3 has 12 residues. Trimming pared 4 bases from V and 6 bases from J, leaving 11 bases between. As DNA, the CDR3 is TGTGCCAGCAGCCCTCTTGCCGGCGAGCAGTACTTC. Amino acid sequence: CASSPLAGEQYF.